Following are 19 T cell receptor beta chains from one sample sequenced in a study of blood T cell repertoires in COVID-19. This table comes from immunoSEQ multiplex PCR, and its TCRdb copy is limited to in-frame clones, with some not included. The table includes more than 65,000 clones, roughly 78% detected once. The specimen was peripheral blood. These receptors all stem from a human donor in a cohort sampled during active COVID-19.

V and J are TRBV7-9 and TRBJ2-7, with D possibly matching TRBD2 (5 bases). Trimming took off 5 bases at V and 5 bases at J, with 19 bases between the two ends. Germline CDR1 is SEHNR and CDR2 is FQNEAQ (reference sequence). The CDR3 is made up of 15 amino acids. The CDR3 loop reads CASSPKVRYGNEQYF. The CDR3, as DNA: TGTGCCAGCAGCCCGAAAGTGAGGTACGGGAACGAGCAGTACTTC.

In this sample, this clone turned up a few times. The chain combines TRBV2 with TRBJ1-2; no clear D. The CDR3 is 13 residues long. Trimming cost V 4 bases and J 6 bases, with 12 bases left between them. Looked up from germline, CDR1 is SNHLY and CDR2 is FYNNEI. In nucleotides, the CDR3 is TGTGCCAGCAGTGCCCGGGAGAGGGATGGCTACACCTTC. Its translation is CASSARERDGYTF.

In this sample, this clone turned up a few times. This chain uses TRBV3-1 (or the pseudogene TRBV3-2) with TRBJ1-3, with 10 bases lining up with TRBD1. This CDR3 has 13 residues. The ends lost 8 bases at V and 8 bases at J; junction bases unmatched: 6. Germline lookup yields CDR1 LGHDT and CDR2 YNNKEL (reference sequence). The CDR3 here is CASGQGVIDTIYF. DNA of the CDR3: TGTGCCAGCGGACAGGGGGTTATAGACACCATATATTTT.

This chain uses TRBV7-2 with TRBJ1-2, with TRBD1 as a possible D gene (5 bases). Trimming removed 7 bases from V and 8 bases from J, with 17 bases in between. The germline CDR1 and CDR2 sequences are SGHTA and FQGNSA. The CDR3 consists of 13 residues. The CDR3 region has the DNA TGTGCCAGCACCCGGGCTGGGGCGGGGGGCTACACCTTC. Protein product: CASTRAGAGGYTF.

The V gene is TRBV5-4, the J gene TRBJ1-6; TRBD1 aligns across 8 bases. Germline V gene sequence: CDR1 SGHNT, CDR2 YYREEE (reference sequence). This CDR3 contains 15 residues. The junction had 3 bases not matched to a gene; V was cut back by 0 bases and J by 7 bases. The CDR3 protein is CASSLGQGRNSPLHF. CDR3 nucleotides: TGTGCCAGCAGCTTGGGACAGGGGAGAAATTCACCCCTCCACTTT.

The genes are TRBV6-5 and TRBJ1-5; 9 bases are shared with TRBD1. Germline V gene lookup returns CDR1 MNHEY and CDR2 SVGAGI. The CDR3 runs 15 residues. V dropped 6 bases and J dropped 0; count of bases not matched to a gene: 3. The CDR3 region has the DNA TGTGCCAGCAGGACAGGGGGTTATAGCAATCAGCCCCAGCATTTT. This encodes CASRTGGYSNQPQHF.

V gene TRBV5-1 combines with J gene TRBJ2-1; TRBD2 matches 7 bases. The length of the CDR3 is 16 residues. Germline CDR1 is SGHRS and CDR2 is YFSETQ. V lost 3 bases, J lost 6 bases, and 12 bases stayed unmatched. The DNA of the CDR3 is TGCGCCAGCAGCTGGGGTAGGACTTCGGGGGGCAATGAGCAGTTCTTC. Amino acid sequence: CASSWGRTSGGNEQFF.

The V and J genes are TRBV18 and TRBJ2-7, with 9 positions matching TRBD1. The J segment lost 5 bases and the V segment lost 5 bases, leaving 4 bases of the junction unmatched. Germline loops: CDR1 KGHSH, CDR2 LQKENI. The CDR3 is 13 residues long. CDR3 amino acids: CASSRDRENEQYF. As DNA, the CDR3 is TGTGCCAGCTCAAGGGACAGGGAGAACGAGCAGTACTTC.

The chain is built from TRBV10-3 and TRBJ1-2; 9 bases map to TRBD1. This CDR3 comprises 13 residues. The germline CDR1 and CDR2 sequences are ENHRY and SYGVKD. Trimming at V came to 11 bases and at J to 7 bases, leaving 11 bases not matched to a gene. The CDR3 DNA reads TGTGCCGCCCAGTCGGGACAGGGCTTTGGCTACACCTTC. It encodes CAAQSGQGFGYTF.

J is TRBJ1-1 and V is TRBV12-5; the D is unclear. Germline V lookup: CDR1 LGHNT, CDR2 FRNRAP. The V and J ends lost 6 bases and 0 bases respectively, with 11 bases between them. The CDR3 is made up of 14 amino acids. The CDR3 nucleotides are TGTGCTAGTGGCCCGGAGGCATTGAACACTGAAGCTTTCTTT. Protein product: CASGPEALNTEAFF. The whole variable domain, remainder taken from reference TRBV12-5 and TRBJ1-1, is DARVTQTPRHKVTEMGQEVTMRCQPILGHNTVFWYRQTMMQGLELLAYFRNRAPLDDSGMPKDRFSAEMPDATLATLKIQPSEPRDSAVYFCASGPEALNTEAFFGQGTRLTVV.

This clone was seen just once. The rearrangement uses TRBV3-1 (or the pseudogene TRBV3-2) and TRBJ2-1; 9 nucleotides align to TRBD2. Looked up from germline, CDR1 is LGHDT and CDR2 is YNNKEL (reference sequence). This CDR3 has 17 amino acids. The trim removed 2 bases at V and 4 bases at J, leaving 9 bases unmatched. The CDR3 coding sequence is TGTGCCAGCAGCCAAAGGAATCCCGCGGGGGGGTACAATGAGCAGTTCTTC. It translates to CASSQRNPAGGYNEQFF.

The V call is TRBV6-1, the J call TRBJ2-1; D possibly corresponds to TRBD2 (5 bases). Trimming shortened V by 0 bases and J by 6 bases, and 9 bases separated the two germline ends. CDR1 MNHNS and CDR2 SASEGT come from the germline V gene. This CDR3 region has 14 residues. The DNA for the CDR3 is TGTGCCAGCAGTGAAGCGAGGGTATCCAATGAGCAGTTCTTC. Encoded protein: CASSEARVSNEQFF.

V and J are TRBV6-1 and TRBJ1-6, with 8 bases lining up with TRBD1. The V segment lost 4 bases and the J segment 4 bases; nucleotides outside the gene matches: 12. The CDR3 length is 18 residues. Germline CDR1 and CDR2: MNHNS and SASEGT. The CDR3 DNA sequence: TGTGCCAGCAGTGCCCGGGACAGGAGCTCCTTTTATAATTCACCCCTCCACTTT. This codes for CASSARDRSSFYNSPLHF.

The rearrangement links TRBV12-3 or TRBV12-4 to TRBJ2-5; a weak D match, TRBD2 (6 bases). V lost 8 bases and J 4 bases, leaving 8 bases between the germline ends. CDR3 size: 11 residues. The CDR3 DNA sequence: TGTGCCAGCGGGGGGTCAGAGACCCAGTACTTC. Protein sequence: CASGGSETQYF.

The chain couples TRBV11-3 to TRBJ1-6; TRBD1 matches at 9 bases. Per germline, CDR1 SGHNT and CDR2 YENEEA. V was clipped by 2 bases and J by 10 bases; unmatched bases: 12. This CDR3 spans 17 amino acids. CDR3 DNA sequence: TGTGCCAGCAGCTTATCCCCGCGGGACAGGGTGGGCTCACCCCTCCACTTT. The encoded protein is CASSLSPRDRVGSPLHF.

V is TRBV6-4 and J is TRBJ1-1, with 9 bases lining up with TRBD1. J gave up 10 bases and V 7 bases, and 16 bases lay outside the gene matches. The CDR3 sequence is 15 residues long. CDR1 is MRHNA and CDR2 is SNTAGT in the germline V gene. This CDR3 is CASKITGGAEYGAFF. The DNA for the CDR3 is TGTGCCAGCAAGATTACAGGGGGCGCTGAGTATGGAGCTTTCTTT.

The chain combines TRBV18 with TRBJ1-1; D is undetermined. Trimming pared 3 bases from V and 4 bases from J, leaving 12 bases between. Germline CDR1 is KGHSH and CDR2 is LQKENI. The CDR3 spans 14 residues. CDR3: CASSPPSLSTEAFF. In DNA form, the CDR3 reads TGTGCCAGCTCACCCCCAAGTTTGAGCACTGAAGCTTTCTTT.

In this sample, this clone turned up a few times. The chain employs TRBV4-2 and TRBJ1-6; TRBD1 is a possible D gene (5 bases). The V end lost 1 base, the J end lost 7 bases, and 14 bases lay between the germline ends. The CDR3 spans 16 residues. From germline, CDR1 is LGHNA and CDR2 YNFKEQ. DNA of the CDR3: TGTGCCAGCAGCCAAGGGGGCGGGGCCGACAATTCACCCCTCCACTTT. It codes for CASSQGGGADNSPLHF.

The chain joins TRBV24-1 to TRBJ1-2, with TRBD1 as a possible D gene (5 bases). The ends were cut back, 1 base at V and 8 bases at J, with 25 bases in the middle. The CDR3 sequence is 18 residues long. CDR1 and CDR2 from the germline V gene are KGHDR and SFDVKD. CDR3 loop: CATSDFVGQGDRLSGYTF. The CDR3 nucleotides are TGTGCCACCAGTGATTTTGTAGGGCAGGGCGACCGACTTAGCGGCTACACCTTC.